This TCR beta chain was documented in a study of TET2 disruption in CD19-targeted CAR T cells (dated by TCRdb to the late 2010s). A note on the overall study: The number of samples was determined by the original clinical trial design and by which samples were available, and no additional inclusion criteria were applied.

The meaning of the sample's treatment or condition label: autologous CTL019 cells: CD19 CAR with 4-1BB and CD3 zeta domains. The CD19 CAR incorporated TCR zeta and 4-1BB costimulatory signaling domains. Leukapheresis was used to collect T cells from peripheral blood for manufacturing CTL019. The DNeasy Blood and Tissue Kit was used to extract genomic DNA from pre-infusion T cells, peripheral blood, or sorted post-infusion T cells. TCR beta chain deep sequencing was performed with the immunoSEQ assay. Processing in the source paper ran as follows. Only productive TCR beta rearrangements were used to compute clonotype frequencies. TCRdb obtained this table from immuneACCESS and retained in-frame rearrangements with V and J assigned. These tables miss some clones; where compared with another copy, unresolved V genes account for less than half of the shortfall, and the remainder is unexplained. V, J and clone size were drawn from that table, and D and trimming were deduced from the DNA. The table for this sample shows more than 25,000 clones. 1.5% to 2% of the sample belongs to the ten largest clones.

Concerning this clone itself: The antigen this receptor binds is unknown. The read terminates 3 residues before the CDR3 end, so the remaining end is supplied by the germline J gene.

Trimming at the junction amounts to 3 bases on V and 7 bases on J, and the germline ends lie 10 bases apart. Spanning cysteine to phenylalanine, the CDR3 consists of 12 amino acids. The DNA has 27 bases, all within the CDR3, and is read from base 1. CDR1 GTSNPN and CDR2 SVGIG were looked up in the germline V gene (reference sequence). What the authors observed across the whole study: Conclusions about the CAR T cells of the patient were based on extensive analysis of a single subject.

This clonotype originated in a man aged 70 or older with chronic lymphocytic leukemia. The rearrangement combines TRBV30 with TRBJ1-5; no D gene call is confident. The material sequenced was CD8- CAR+ T cells sorted from cultured blood T cells, taken for CD19 CAR T cell therapy. The intended sense of this specimen's cell subset or site label: CD8-negative CAR-positive T cells from the infusion product. For the CDR3, the sequence is CAWRIQNQPQHF. The sequenced part of the CDR3 DNA is TGTGCCTGGAGGATACAGAACCAGCCC. When the CDR3 is completed using the reference TRBV30 and TRBJ1-5 genes on either side, the full variable domain is SQTIHQWPATLVQPVGSPLSLECTVEGTSNPNLYWYRQAAGRGLQLLFYSVGIGQISSEVPQNLSASRPQDRQFILSSKKLLLSDSGFYLCAWRIQNQPQHFGDGTRLSIL.